The present TCR beta chain was sequenced within a study of Ad26.COV2.S vaccination and SARS-CoV-2 variants. V was clipped by 0 bases and J by 0 bases, with 9 bases between them. This CDR3 is built from 15 residues. From germline, CDR1 is LGHNA and CDR2 YSLEER. Sample treatment: roughly 18 received Ad26.COV2.S at low or high dose, single or two shots; roughly five received placebo; per-sample allocation not given. All samples were drawn on day 63, counting from the first vaccine or placebo injection. Some clones are missing from TCRdb's copy, which holds only in-frame ones; the method was immunoSEQ multiplex PCR. The sample consists of approximately 410,000 clones, over 80% of them appearing once.

The starting material was peripheral blood, obtained in a trial of Ad26.COV2.S vaccine versus placebo. This receptor was identified in a person aged 18-65 years who received the Ad26.COV2.S COVID-19 vaccine or a placebo. The chain couples TRBV4-3 to TRBJ2-7; D may be TRBD2 (6 bases). The DNA for the CDR3 is TGCGCCAGCAGCCAAGAAGACGGGGGCTCCTACGAGCAGTACTTC. Translation: CASSQEDGGSYEQYF.